These 22 T cell receptor beta chains came from one sample sequenced in a study of blood T cell repertoires in COVID-19. Assay used: immunoSEQ multiplex PCR; TCRdb lists only in-frame clones, some missing. The sample has about 75,000 clones, about 88% seen once. Sequencing was carried out using peripheral blood. These TCRs come from a human donor in a cohort sampled during active COVID-19.

The rearrangement joins TRBV19 to TRBJ2-6, with TRBD1 identical over 9 bases. The trim removed 4 bases at V and 0 bases at J, leaving 4 bases unmatched. Germline V gives CDR1 LNHDA, CDR2 SQIVND (reference sequence). The CDR3 has 17 amino acids. CDR3 sequence: CASSRGTGISGANVLTF. CDR3 coding DNA: TGTGCCAGTAGTAGGGGGACAGGGATCTCTGGGGCCAACGTCCTGACTTTC.

A single count supports this clone. This chain uses TRBV6-5 with TRBJ1-2; TRBD1 aligns across 9 bases. The CDR3 runs 15 residues. Germline V gene data show CDR1 as MNHEY and CDR2 as SVGAGI. Trimming removed 7 bases from V and 8 bases from J; junction bases left unmatched: 14. CDR3 in DNA: TGTGCCAGCACTCAACCGGGACAGGGAAGGTGGGGCTACACCTTC. Protein product: CASTQPGQGRWGYTF.

The chain combines TRBV5-1 with TRBJ2-2, with 8 positions matching TRBD2. This CDR3 region has 14 residues. Germline-derived CDR1 and CDR2 are SGHRS and YFSETQ. V lost 1 base, J lost 6 bases, and 2 bases stayed unmatched. In DNA form, the CDR3 reads TGCGCCAGCAGCTTGAGCGGGAGTTCCGGGGAGCTGTTTTTT. It translates to CASSLSGSSGELFF. The entire variable domain, with the rest obtained from reference TRBV5-1 and TRBJ2-2, is as follows: KAGVTQTPRYLIKTRGQQVTLSCSPISGHRSVSWYQQTPGQGLQFLFEYFSETQRNKGNFPGRFSGRQFSNSRSEMNVSTLELGDSALYLCASSLSGSSGELFFGEGSRLTVL.

The V call is TRBV5-1, the J call TRBJ2-1; D gene unclear. Germline CDR1 reads SGHRS; CDR2 reads YFSETQ. The CDR3 consists of 12 residues. The ends were cut back, 0 bases at V and 8 bases at J, with 6 bases in the middle. CDR3 region: CASSLARDEQFF. DNA of the CDR3: TGCGCCAGCAGCTTGGCTAGAGATGAGCAGTTCTTC.

The chain employs TRBV4-1 and TRBJ1-2, with 12 bases identical to TRBD1. The trim removed 5 bases at V and 5 bases at J, leaving 18 bases unmatched. Germline assignment: CDR1 MGHRA and CDR2 YSYEKL. CDR3 length: 19 residues. CDR3 DNA: TGCGCCAGCAGCTCACCCCTATCCGGGACAGGGGGCAGGGGATATGGCTACACCTTC. Its protein is CASSSPLSGTGGRGYGYTF.

CDR3 amino acids: CASSRAGVSKETQYF. The CDR3 region has the DNA TGCGCCAGCAGTCGCGCGGGGGTGTCAAAAGAGACCCAGTACTTC. V usage is TRBV10-2 and J usage is TRBJ2-5; 7 bases fit TRBD2. V shed 5 bases and J 3 bases; nucleotides not matched to a gene: 9. This CDR3 contains 15 residues. Germline CDR1 WSHSY, CDR2 SAAADI.

V gene TRBV5-1 combines with J gene TRBJ1-4, with 7 bases fitting TRBD1. J lost 15 bases, V lost 0 bases, and 8 bases had no gene match. CDR1 is SGHRS and CDR2 is YFSETQ in the germline V gene. The CDR3 spans 13 residues. CDR3 sequence: CASSLDNDRAVFF. Written as DNA, the CDR3 is TGCGCCAGCAGCTTGGACAACGACAGGGCGGTGTTTTTT. Using reference TRBV5-1 and TRBJ1-4 for the parts outside the CDR3, the full variable domain is KAGVTQTPRYLIKTRGQQVTLSCSPISGHRSVSWYQQTPGQGLQFLFEYFSETQRNKGNFPGRFSGRQFSNSRSEMNVSTLELGDSALYLCASSLDNDRAVFFGSGTQLSVL.

CDR3 in DNA: TGTGCCAGCAGCGACACCCGCACGAACACCGGGGAGCTGTTTTTT. Translating gives CASSDTRTNTGELFF. The chain has TRBV5-5 and TRBJ2-2, with D unresolved. The CDR3 is 15 amino acids. In germline, CDR1 is SGHKS, CDR2 YYEKEE (reference sequence). V was trimmed by 4 bases and J by 0 bases, leaving 10 bases between them. The entire variable domain, with the rest obtained from reference TRBV5-5 and TRBJ2-2, is as follows: DAGVTQSPTHLIKTRGQQVTLRCSPISGHKSVSWYQQVLGQGPQFIFQYYEKEERGRGNFPDRFSARQFPNYSSELNVNALLLGDSALYLCASSDTRTNTGELFFGEGSRLTVL.

This sequence joins TRBV6-5 and TRBJ2-3; 7 nucleotides align to TRBD1. Per the germline V gene, CDR1 is MNHEY and CDR2 is SVGAGI. The CDR3 loop spans 15 amino acids. The ends lost 6 bases at V and 5 bases at J; junction bases unmatched: 11. The CDR3 region is CASSSGTAGKDTQYF. DNA for the CDR3: TGTGCCAGCAGCTCCGGGACAGCAGGCAAAGATACGCAGTATTTT.

The rearrangement links TRBV27 to TRBJ1-4; 7 nucleotides align to TRBD1. The CDR3 is made up of 15 amino acids. The ends lost 5 bases at V and 4 bases at J; junction bases unmatched: 7. Germline CDR1 reads MNHEY; CDR2 reads SMNVEV (reference sequence). CDR3 sequence (DNA): TGTGCCAGCAGTCCAAGACAGGGCTATAATGAAAAACTGTTTTTT. Translation: CASSPRQGYNEKLFF.

The rearrangement links TRBV9 to TRBJ1-6, with TRBD1 matching over 8 bases. Germline CDR1 SGDLS, CDR2 YYNGEE. J lost 0 bases, V lost 4 bases, and 3 bases had no gene match. This CDR3 comprises 16 residues. Written as DNA, the CDR3 is TGTGCCAGCAGCCCAGGGGGCGCCTCCTATAATTCACCCCTCCACTTT. Its protein is CASSPGGASYNSPLHF.

The genes are TRBV9 and TRBJ1-4; D perhaps matches TRBD1 (6 bases). The CDR3 contains 14 residues. Trimming removed 0 bases from V and 10 bases from J, with 13 bases in between. The germline V gene encodes CDR1 SGDLS and CDR2 YYNGEE. CDR3 coding DNA: TGTGCCAGCAGCGTAGGGAACAGGGAAGGAAAACTGTTTTTT. Encoded protein: CASSVGNREGKLFF.

The chain has TRBV25-1 and TRBJ2-1, with a possible D match to TRBD1 (6 bases). V shed 6 bases and J shed 6 bases, with 12 bases lying between them. The CDR3 totals 13 residues. Germline CDR1 is MGHDK and CDR2 is SYGVNS. CDR3 in amino acids: CASSTGISNEQFF. The CDR3 DNA follows: TGTGCCAGCAGCACAGGGATTTCCAATGAGCAGTTCTTC. Filled out from reference TRBV25-1 and TRBJ2-1, the complete variable domain reads EADIYQTPRYLVIGTGKKITLECSQTMGHDKMYWYQQDPGMELHLIHYSYGVNSTEKGDLSSESTVSRIRTEHFPLTLESARPSHTSQYLCASSTGISNEQFFGPGTRLTVL.

CDR3 in amino acids: CATSTFVGTGEYNEQFF. CDR3 DNA: TGTGCCACCAGCACCTTCGTCGGGACAGGGGAGTACAATGAGCAGTTCTTC. The rearrangement links TRBV15 to TRBJ2-1; 10 bases are a match to TRBD1. Germline V CDR1 and CDR2: LNHNV, YYDKDF (reference sequence). This CDR3 spans 17 amino acids. V lost 4 bases, J lost 4 bases, and 10 bases stayed unmatched.

This clone was seen only a few times. This CDR3 is CASSQGGRNSPLHF. DNA of the CDR3: TGTGCCAGCAGCCAAGGAGGGAGAAATTCACCCCTCCACTTT. The chain is built from TRBV3-1 (or the pseudogene TRBV3-2) and TRBJ1-6; no firm D call. The ends were cut back, 1 base at V and 7 bases at J, with 8 bases in the middle. Germline CDR1 and CDR2: LGHDT and YNNKEL (reference sequence). The CDR3 runs 14 residues.

CDR3 nucleotide sequence: TGTGCCAGCAGAGCGGGTAGGGAGACCCAGTACTTC. The encoded protein is CASRAGRETQYF. The chain is built from TRBV6-5 and TRBJ2-5, with D possibly matching TRBD2 (6 bases). Trimming removed 6 bases from V and 5 bases from J, with 10 bases in between. This CDR3 spans 12 amino acids. CDR1 and CDR2 (germline): MNHEY, SVGAGI.

V is TRBV18 and J is TRBJ2-7; the match to TRBD1 covers 10 bases. CDR1 is KGHSH, CDR2 LQKENI, per germline. CDR3 length equals 15 residues. Trimming at V came to 3 bases and at J to 2 bases, leaving 4 bases not matched to a gene. The CDR3 region is CASSPRTGGPYEQYF. CDR3 DNA: TGTGCCAGCTCACCGCGGACAGGGGGTCCCTACGAGCAGTACTTC.

The chain has TRBV6-2 or TRBV6-3 and TRBJ2-3; 7 nucleotides align to TRBD1. Germline CDR1 is MNHEY and CDR2 is SVGEGT. With 0 bases clipped from V and 2 bases from J, the junction kept 8 bases outside the gene matches. The CDR3 loop spans 17 amino acids. CDR3 region: CASSYSRQGRITDTQYF. In DNA form, the CDR3 reads TGTGCCAGCAGTTACTCAAGACAGGGTAGGATCACAGATACGCAGTATTTT.

The V gene is TRBV4-3, the J gene TRBJ2-6; perhaps TRBD2 as D (6 bases). The CDR3 spans 17 residues. The ends were cut back, 0 bases at V and 0 bases at J, with 9 bases in the middle. Germline assignment: CDR1 LGHNA and CDR2 YSLEER. CDR3 in amino acids: CASSQDFGGSGANVLTF. The CDR3 bases are TGCGCCAGCAGCCAAGATTTCGGGGGCTCTGGGGCCAACGTCCTGACTTTC.

This chain joins TRBV9 and TRBJ1-4, with TRBD1 as a possible D gene (5 bases). This CDR3 is 17 amino acids long. Germline V gives CDR1 SGDLS, CDR2 YYNGEE. V was shortened by 0 bases and J by 0 bases, with 12 bases between the two germline ends. The CDR3 DNA follows: TGTGCCAGCAGCGTAGGACCCTTCAGGGCAACTAATGAAAAACTGTTTTTT. Residues: CASSVGPFRATNEKLFF.

J is TRBJ1-1 and V is TRBV7-9, with 8 nucleotides matching TRBD1. Germline CDR1 SEHNR, CDR2 FQNEAQ (reference sequence). Trimming at V came to 1 base and at J to 8 bases, leaving 3 bases not matched to a gene. The CDR3 sequence is 13 residues long. CDR3 loop: CASSLERDREAFF. The CDR3 bases are TGTGCCAGCAGCTTAGAGAGGGACAGGGAAGCTTTCTTT.

This chain uses TRBV3-1 (or the pseudogene TRBV3-2) with TRBJ2-2, with D perhaps matching TRBD2 (6 bases). V gave up 5 bases and J gave up 5 bases, with 18 bases separating them. The V gene's germline CDR1 is LGHDT and CDR2 YNNKEL (reference sequence). CDR3 size: 16 residues. This CDR3 reads CASSNRPGLTTGELFF. The CDR3 DNA sequence: TGTGCCAGCAGCAATCGACCGGGACTGACTACCGGGGAGCTGTTTTTT.